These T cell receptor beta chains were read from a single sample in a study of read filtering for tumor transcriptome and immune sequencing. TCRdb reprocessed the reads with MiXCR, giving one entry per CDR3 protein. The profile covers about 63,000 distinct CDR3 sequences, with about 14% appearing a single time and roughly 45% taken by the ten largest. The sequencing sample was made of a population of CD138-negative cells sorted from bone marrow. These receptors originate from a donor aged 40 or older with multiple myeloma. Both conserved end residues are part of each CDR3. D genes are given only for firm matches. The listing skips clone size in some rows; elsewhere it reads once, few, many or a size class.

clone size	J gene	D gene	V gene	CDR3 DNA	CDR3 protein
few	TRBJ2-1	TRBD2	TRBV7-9	TGTGCCAGCAGCCGACTAGCGGGGCCGGGGTATGAGCAGTTCTTC	CASSRLAGPGYEQFF
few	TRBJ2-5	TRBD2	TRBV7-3	TGTGCCAGCAGCTTGCTCCCTTCGGCACTCCCCACCCGAAGGCGGGAGGGCCCAAGTGAGACCCAGTACTTC	CASSLLPSALPTRRREGPSETQYF
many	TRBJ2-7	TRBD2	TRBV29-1	TGCAGCGTTGAAGCCGGGGGACTAGCGGGCACATCCTACGAGCAGTACTTC	CSVEAGGLAGTSYEQYF
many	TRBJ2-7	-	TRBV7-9	TGTGCCAGCAGCAACGGACAGACCTACGAGCAGTACTTC	CASSNGQTYEQYF
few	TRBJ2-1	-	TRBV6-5	TGTGCCAGCAGTTACCCTCCCTCCTACAATGAGCAGTTCTTC	CASSYPPSYNEQFF
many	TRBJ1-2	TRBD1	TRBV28	TGTGCCAGCAGTCGATCAGGGGGCGCCTATGGCTACACCTTC	CASSRSGGAYGYTF
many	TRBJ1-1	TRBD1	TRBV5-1	TGCGCCAGCAGCTTGGAACCGACAGGGATGGGCACTGAAGCTTTCTTT	CASSLEPTGMGTEAFF
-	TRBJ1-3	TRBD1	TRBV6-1	TGTGCCAGCATGAGGGGGCCCTCTGGAAACACCACATATTTT	CASMRGPSGNTTYF
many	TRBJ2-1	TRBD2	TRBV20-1	TGCAGTGCTAGAGACTCGACTAGCGGGTGGAATGAGCAGTTCTTC	CSARDSTSGWNEQFF
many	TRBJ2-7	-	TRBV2	TGTGCACTCTCCGAGACTGAAGCCTACGAGCAGTACTTC	CALSETEAYEQYF
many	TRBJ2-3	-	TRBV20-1	TGCAGTGTTAGGGAGGACTACACAGATACGCAGTATTTT	CSVREDYTDTQYF
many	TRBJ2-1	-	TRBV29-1	TGCAGCGTTGTCGGGGTGAGCTCCTACAATGAGCAGTTCTTC	CSVVGVSSYNEQFF
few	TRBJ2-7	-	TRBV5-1	TGCGCCAGCAGCCGATCCACAGGGTCGGGCGCCTACGGGCAGTACTTC	CASSRSTGSGAYGQYF
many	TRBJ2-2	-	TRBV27	TGTGCCAGCAGTCTGCCGACTAGTCCCGGGGAGCTGTTTTTT	CASSLPTSPGELFF
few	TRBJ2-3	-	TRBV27	TGTGCCAGCAGTTTTAACCTGGTTGGCCCTAGCACAGATACGCAGTATTTT	CASSFNLVGPSTDTQYF
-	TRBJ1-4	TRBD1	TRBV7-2	TGTGCCAGCAGCTCCGTCGGGACAGGGGGCGCGCTGAGTGAAAAACTGTTTTTT	CASSSVGTGGALSEKLFF
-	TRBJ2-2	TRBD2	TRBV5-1	TGCGCCAGCAGCTCCCAAGGGACTACGAACACCGGGGAGCTGTTTTTT	CASSSQGTTNTGELFF
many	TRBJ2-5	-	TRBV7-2	TGTGCCAGCAGCTTAGGACAGGGCGGGGGAGAGACCCAGTACTTC	CASSLGQGGGETQYF
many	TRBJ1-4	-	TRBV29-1	TGCAGCGCTGCACAGGGCTTAAGGGAAAAACTGTTTTTT	CSAAQGLREKLFF
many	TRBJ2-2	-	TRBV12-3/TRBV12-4	TGTGCCAGCAGTCCCCTGGACCGGGAGCTGTTTTTT	CASSPLDRELFF
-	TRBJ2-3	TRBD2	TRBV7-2	TGTGCCAGCAGCTTAGGGTGGCCCGCCGGGAGGGTGGGGACAGATACGCAGTATTTT	CASSLGWPAGRVGTDTQYF
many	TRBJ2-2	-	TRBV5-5	TGTGCCAGCAGCTTGTATTCCCCTCCCGGGGAGCTGTTTTTT	CASSLYSPPGELFF
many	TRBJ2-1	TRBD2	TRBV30	TGTGCCTCTCAGCGGGAGGTCTCCTACAATGAGCAGTTCTTC	CASQREVSYNEQFF
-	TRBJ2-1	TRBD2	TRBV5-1	TGCGCCAGCAGCTCTACTAGCGGGACCTACAATGAGCAGTTCTTC	CASSSTSGTYNEQFF
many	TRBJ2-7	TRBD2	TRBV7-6	TGTGCCAGCAGCTCCGGGACTAGTAGCTCCTACGAGCAGTACTTC	CASSSGTSSSYEQYF
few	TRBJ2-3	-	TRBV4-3	TGCGCCAGCAGCCAAGATTCAGGGATCTCAGATACGCAGTATTTT	CASSQDSGISDTQYF
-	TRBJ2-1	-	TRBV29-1	TGCAGCGTTGAGGTCGGAGACAATGAGCAGTTCTTC	CSVEVGDNEQFF
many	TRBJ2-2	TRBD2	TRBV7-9	TGTGCCAGCAGCTTAGGAGGACTAGTCCTGGGGGAGCTGTTTTTT	CASSLGGLVLGELFF
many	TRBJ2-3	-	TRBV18	TGTGCCAGCTCACCATACGGTAGCACAGATACGCAGTATTTT	CASSPYGSTDTQYF
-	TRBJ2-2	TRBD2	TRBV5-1	TGCGCCAGCAGCTTCACTAGCGGGAAGAACACCGGGGAGCTGTTTTTT	CASSFTSGKNTGELFF
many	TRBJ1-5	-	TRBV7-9	TGTGCCAGCAGCTTAGGGGTCGCTCAGCCCCAGCATTTT	CASSLGVAQPQHF
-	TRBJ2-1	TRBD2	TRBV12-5	TGTGCTAGTGGTTACTCCCGGCTAGCGGTCTCCTACTATGAGCAGTTCTTC	CASGYSRLAVSYYEQFF
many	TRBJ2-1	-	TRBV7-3	TGTGCCAGCAGCCGGGGGCGACGGAATGAGCAGTTCTTC	CASSRGRRNEQFF
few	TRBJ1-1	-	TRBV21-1	TGTGCCAGCAGCAAAGAAAGCAGGGGGCACACTGAAGCTTTCTTT	CASSKESRGHTEAFF
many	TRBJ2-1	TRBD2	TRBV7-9	TGTGCCAGCAGCCCGACTAGCGGGGAGAATGAGCAGTTCTTC	CASSPTSGENEQFF
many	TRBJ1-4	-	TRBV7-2	TGTGCCAGCAGCCCACCCGCCCGGGGGGCAGGTGAAAAACTGTTTTTT	CASSPPARGAGEKLFF
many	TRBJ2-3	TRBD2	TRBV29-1	TGCAGCGTTGTTTGGAGCGGGGGGATTAGCACAGATACGCAGTATTTT	CSVVWSGGISTDTQYF
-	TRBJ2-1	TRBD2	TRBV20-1	TGCAGTGCTAGCGACCCCTCAGCCAGCGGGAGAATAAACAATGAGCAGTTCTTC	CSASDPSASGRINNEQFF
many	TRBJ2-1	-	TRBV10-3	TGTGCCATCAGCGCCGGGTCCGAGCAGTTCTTC	CAISAGSEQFF